The 31 T cell receptor beta chains below were found in one sample sequenced in a study of cytomegalovirus exposure and HLA in healthy donors. Data came from immunoSEQ multiplex PCR; TCRdb stores just in-frame clones and leaves some out. The sample carries 120,000 or so clones, more than 70% recorded once. The sequencing sample was made of PBMCs. Receptors originate from a man between 18 and 35 years old in good health and CMV-seronegative.

V is TRBV25-1 and J is TRBJ2-7; D call uncertain. Germline-derived CDR1 and CDR2 are MGHDK and SYGVNS. The CDR3 extends over 13 amino acids. V shed 2 bases and J shed 4 bases, with 9 bases lying between them. CDR3 nucleotides: TGTGCCAGCAGTGAAACTAACCCTTACGAGCAGTACTTC. Its translation is CASSETNPYEQYF.

V gene TRBV10-1 combines with J gene TRBJ2-7; D may be TRBD1 (6 bases). The ends were cut back, 0 bases at V and 0 bases at J, with 9 bases in the middle. CDR1 WNHNN and CDR2 SYGVQD come from the germline V gene (reference sequence). This CDR3 is built from 15 residues. As DNA, the CDR3 is TGCGCCAGCAGTGAGTCCGGCAGGGGCTCCTACGAGCAGTACTTC. Encoded protein: CASSESGRGSYEQYF.

V usage is TRBV28 and J usage is TRBJ2-3; D not resolved. The CDR3 has 13 amino acids. CDR1 and CDR2 (germline): MDHEN, SYDVKM. Deletions cut 5 bases from V and 2 bases from J, with 8 bases between. The CDR3 DNA sequence: TGTGCCAGCAGTCTCCCTTACACAGATACGCAGTATTTT. Translating gives CASSLPYTDTQYF.

The chain joins TRBV9 to TRBJ2-3; no reliable D call. There are 16 residues in the CDR3. Trimming took 5 bases from V and 2 from J, leaving 18 bases between them. The germline CDR1 and CDR2 sequences are SGDLS and YYNGEE. The CDR3 region is CASSPLAGHFTDTQYF. In DNA form, the CDR3 reads TGTGCCAGCAGTCCCCTCGCAGGCCACTTCACAGATACGCAGTATTTT.

The genes are TRBV7-9 and TRBJ1-2, with a weak D call TRBD1 (5 bases). The CDR3 covers 14 residues. Germline CDR1 SEHNR, CDR2 FQNEAQ (reference sequence). V lost 4 bases, J lost 0 bases, and 9 bases lay in between. As DNA, the CDR3 is TGTGCCAGCAGCTGGGGGGGGTCTAACTATGGCTACACCTTC. This gives the protein CASSWGGSNYGYTF.

V usage is TRBV7-8 and J usage is TRBJ2-7; 11 nucleotides agree with TRBD1. CDR3 length: 14 residues. After removal of 5 bases from V and 4 bases from J, the junction contained 4 bases not matched to a gene. CDR1 is SGHVS, CDR2 FQNEAQ, per germline. The CDR3 loop reads CASSVGTGGYEQYF. CDR3 nucleotides: TGTGCCAGCAGCGTCGGGACAGGGGGGTACGAGCAGTACTTC.

This chain joins TRBV27 and TRBJ2-2; 9 bases fit TRBD1. The CDR3 is 14 amino acids. The germline gives CDR1 MNHEY, CDR2 SMNVEV (reference sequence). V shed 4 bases and J 6 bases; nucleotides not matched to a gene: 3. The DNA for the CDR3 is TGTGCCAGCAGTTGGACAGGGGTTTCCGGGGAGCTGTTTTTT. It is translated as CASSWTGVSGELFF.

The J gene is TRBJ1-2, the V gene TRBV7-2, with D uncertain. Trimming left V 5 bases short and J 3 bases short, with 10 bases between. The CDR3 spans 13 residues. Per germline, CDR1 SGHTA and CDR2 FQGNSA. CDR3 residues: CASSRPGDYGYTF. The CDR3, as DNA: TGTGCCAGCAGCCGGCCCGGGGACTATGGCTACACCTTC.

V and J are TRBV7-9 and TRBJ1-4; 7 bases match TRBD1. The length of the CDR3 is 14 residues. V gave up 5 bases and J gave up 3 bases; unmatched junction bases: 3. Germline lookup yields CDR1 SEHNR and CDR2 FQNEAQ (reference sequence). CDR3 protein: CASSPQGANEKLFF. As DNA, the CDR3 is TGTGCCAGCAGCCCCCAGGGGGCTAATGAAAAACTGTTTTTT.

The V call is TRBV6-1, the J call TRBJ2-7; D is possibly TRBD1 (7 bases). Germline CDR1 MNHNS, CDR2 SASEGT. V lost 7 bases and J 2 bases, leaving 9 bases between the germline ends. CDR3 size: 12 residues. CDR3 region: CASTRGAYEQYF. The CDR3 region has the DNA TGTGCCAGCACCAGGGGGGCCTACGAGCAGTACTTC.

As DNA, the CDR3 is TGTGCCAGTAGTATCTTTATAAGGACTAGCTATTCTGGGGAGCTGTTTTTT. Translating gives CASSIFIRTSYSGELFF. The V call is TRBV19, the J call TRBJ2-2, with 8 positions matching TRBD2. The CDR3 consists of 17 residues. V dropped 3 bases and J dropped 8; count of bases not matched to a gene: 14. CDR1 and CDR2 from the germline V gene are LNHDA and SQIVND (reference sequence).

The chain combines TRBV6-1 with TRBJ1-1, with 7 bases matching TRBD1. V was clipped by 5 bases and J by 11 bases; unmatched bases: 5. In germline, CDR1 is MNHNS, CDR2 SASEGT. The CDR3 covers 11 residues. In DNA form, the CDR3 reads TGTGCCAGCAGTCCGACAGGGTTCGCTTTCTTT. Protein product: CASSPTGFAFF.

The J gene is TRBJ2-2, the V gene TRBV7-8, with unresolved D. From germline, CDR1 is SGHVS and CDR2 FQNEAQ. The CDR3 is made up of 17 amino acids. V lost 3 bases to trimming and J lost 4 bases, with 18 bases between them. CDR3 in amino acids: CASSFRMAGYSTGELFF. Here the CDR3 DNA reads TGTGCCAGCAGCTTCAGGATGGCAGGATATTCCACCGGGGAGCTGTTTTTT.

The CDR3: CASSLGQGVDYGYTF. CDR3 DNA: TGCGCCAGCAGCTTAGGACAGGGAGTAGACTATGGCTACACCTTC. The rearrangement links TRBV5-1 to TRBJ1-2; 8 bases agree with TRBD1. Germline CDR1 SGHRS, CDR2 YFSETQ. Trimming removed 2 bases from V and 3 bases from J; junction bases left unmatched: 6. The CDR3 is 15 amino acids.

V usage is TRBV30 and J usage is TRBJ1-6; 9 positions agree with TRBD1. Unmatched junction bases numbered 1, after V lost 4 bases and J lost 6 bases. The CDR3 contains 13 residues. CDR1 is GTSNPN, CDR2 SVGIG, per germline (reference sequence). CDR3 nucleotides: TGTGCCTGGACGGGACAGGGTAATTCACCCCTCCACTTT. Protein: CAWTGQGNSPLHF. Drawing the rest from reference TRBV30 and TRBJ1-6, the complete variable domain is SQTIHQWPATLVQPVGSPLSLECTVEGTSNPNLYWYRQAAGRGLQLLFYSVGIGQISSEVPQNLSASRPQDRQFILSSKKLLLSDSGFYLCAWTGQGNSPLHFGNGTRLTVT.

The CDR3 nucleotides are TGTGCCAGCAGAGAAAGCGGGGGCTCCTACAATGAGCAGTTCTTC. Translated, it gives CASRESGGSYNEQFF. The genes are TRBV6-5 and TRBJ2-1; the match to TRBD2 covers 8 bases. This CDR3 is built from 15 residues. The ends lost 6 bases at V and 0 bases at J; junction bases unmatched: 4. CDR1 and CDR2 from the germline V gene are MNHEY and SVGAGI.

The chain employs TRBV6-5 and TRBJ1-1, with 10 nucleotides matching TRBD1. The CDR3 totals 15 residues. CDR1 and CDR2 from the germline V gene are MNHEY and SVGAGI. Unmatched junction bases numbered 7, after V lost 5 bases and J lost 4 bases. The CDR3 region is CASSPRDRGTTEAFF. As DNA, the CDR3 is TGTGCCAGCAGTCCGCGGGACAGGGGTACCACTGAAGCTTTCTTT.

This chain connects TRBV7-2 to TRBJ2-2; TRBD1 matches 10 bases. Germline loops: CDR1 SGHTA, CDR2 FQGNSA. The CDR3 sequence is 16 residues long. V lost 3 bases, J lost 1 base, and 2 bases stayed unmatched. CDR3 DNA sequence: TGTGCCAGCAGCTTGACAGGGGGCTGGAACACCGGGGAGCTGTTTTTT. Translated, it gives CASSLTGGWNTGELFF.

The J gene is TRBJ1-5, the V gene TRBV29-1; possible D gene TRBD1, 5 bases. The V and J ends lost 6 bases and 7 bases respectively, with 22 bases between them. Germline CDR1 is SQVTM and CDR2 is ANQGSEA. The CDR3 runs to 15 residues. The CDR3 here is CSVGEGSTRGQPQHF. CDR3 DNA: TGCAGCGTAGGCGAAGGCTCCACAAGGGGACAGCCCCAGCATTTT.

This clone was seen once. CDR3 sequence (DNA): TGTGCCAGCGGGGGGGTTTCGGGAAACACCATATATTTT. Its translation: CASGGVSGNTIYF. This chain links TRBV6-5 with TRBJ1-3, with D perhaps matching TRBD1 (5 bases). Germline V CDR1 and CDR2: MNHEY, SVGAGI. Trimming shortened V by 8 bases and J by 4 bases, and 12 bases separated the two germline ends. The CDR3 sequence is 13 residues long.

The V gene is TRBV5-6, the J gene TRBJ2-7, with D possibly being TRBD2 (5 bases). Germline V gene lookup returns CDR1 SGHDT and CDR2 YYEEEE. CDR3 length: 12 residues. V lost 4 bases and J lost 4, with 9 bases in between. CDR3 in DNA: TGTGCCAGCAGCGTGTCGGGATACGAGCAGTACTTC. Encoded protein: CASSVSGYEQYF.

This clone was counted a few times. J is TRBJ1-5 and V is TRBV15; TRBD1 matches at 7 bases. V lost 5 bases, J lost 1 base, and 5 bases stayed unmatched. Germline V gene data show CDR1 as LNHNV and CDR2 as YYDKDF (reference sequence). This CDR3 spans 15 amino acids. This CDR3 is CATSAEQGSNQPQHF. The CDR3 bases are TGTGCCACCAGCGCGGAACAGGGGAGCAATCAGCCCCAGCATTTT.

The rearrangement joins TRBV9 to TRBJ1-1, with D possibly being TRBD1 (5 bases). The CDR3 loop spans 15 amino acids. Germline lookup yields CDR1 SGDLS and CDR2 YYNGEE. Trimming took 0 bases from V and 1 from J, leaving 10 bases between them. Written as DNA, the CDR3 is TGTGCCAGCAGCGTAGGTCCAGGGTGGAACACTGAAGCTTTCTTT. Protein sequence: CASSVGPGWNTEAFF.

The chain uses TRBV5-6 and TRBJ1-1; 9 bases line up with TRBD1. The CDR3 extends over 15 amino acids. Germline V gene lookup returns CDR1 SGHDT and CDR2 YYEEEE. Germline trimming cut 4 bases from V and 6 bases from J; bases unmatched to any gene: 10. CDR3: CASSPLDRGSAEAFF. The CDR3 DNA is TGTGCCAGCAGCCCACTCGACAGGGGGTCCGCTGAAGCTTTCTTT. Together with reference TRBV5-6 and TRBJ1-1, the CDR3 gives the full variable domain: DAGVTQSPTHLIKTRGQQVTLRCSPKSGHDTVSWYQQALGQGPQFIFQYYEEEERQRGNFPDRFSGHQFPNYSSELNVNALLLGDSALYLCASSPLDRGSAEAFFGQGTRLTVV.

The chain employs TRBV5-1 and TRBJ1-3, with D possibly matching TRBD1 (5 bases). The ends were cut back, 0 bases at V and 1 base at J, with 11 bases in the middle. Germline V gene data show CDR1 as SGHRS and CDR2 as YFSETQ. This CDR3 is 16 amino acids long. CDR3: CASSLGQGQSGNTIYF. CDR3 DNA sequence: TGCGCCAGCAGCTTGGGTCAGGGTCAATCTGGAAACACCATATATTTT.

The chain uses TRBV11-2 and TRBJ1-1; D is perhaps TRBD1 (5 bases). V gave up 5 bases and J gave up 7 bases, with 20 bases separating them. The CDR3 totals 15 residues. The germline V gene has CDR1 SGHAT and CDR2 FQNNGV. This chain's CDR3 is CASSRSGGMVNEAFF. DNA of the CDR3: TGTGCCAGCAGCCGCTCCGGGGGGATGGTGAATGAAGCTTTCTTT.

This chain connects TRBV7-9 to TRBJ2-3; 10 nucleotides match TRBD2. V lost 1 base and J lost 4; bases outside the gene matches: 2. Germline values: CDR1 SEHNR, CDR2 FQNEAQ (reference sequence). This CDR3 has 15 amino acids. CDR3 bases: TGTGCCAGCAGCTTAGTTAGCGGGAGGTCAGATACGCAGTATTTT. The encoded protein is CASSLVSGRSDTQYF.

The chain is built from TRBV7-9 and TRBJ2-1; TRBD1 might be the D (6 bases). The CDR3 is 15 amino acids. Trimming took off 3 bases at V and 3 bases at J, with 12 bases between the two ends. Germline CDR1 SEHNR, CDR2 FQNEAQ (reference sequence). DNA for the CDR3: TGTGCCAGCAGCTTCTACAGGGCTAGCTACAATGAGCAGTTCTTC. It yields the protein CASSFYRASYNEQFF. The entire variable domain, with the rest obtained from reference TRBV7-9 and TRBJ2-1, is as follows: DTGVSQNPRHKITKRGQNVTFRCDPISEHNRLYWYRQTLGQGPEFLTYFQNEAQLEKSRLLSDRFSAERPKGSFSTLEIQRTEQGDSAMYLCASSFYRASYNEQFFGPGTRLTVL.

The rearrangement uses TRBV4-2 and TRBJ2-6, with D unclear. The germline V and J ends were trimmed by 4 bases and 0 bases, with 7 bases remaining between them. Per germline, CDR1 LGHNA and CDR2 YNFKEQ. This CDR3 is built from 15 residues. The CDR3 region is CASSRTDSGANVLTF. DNA for the CDR3: TGTGCCAGCAGCCGCACAGACTCTGGGGCCAACGTCCTGACTTTC.

The chain employs TRBV5-4 and TRBJ2-5, with 7 bases that match TRBD1. The CDR3 length is 17 residues. With V trimmed by 3 bases and J by 2 bases, 13 bases remained unmatched. CDR1 SGHNT and CDR2 YYREEE come from the germline V gene (reference sequence). The CDR3 protein is CASSWGIVPTGQETQYF. CDR3 nucleotide sequence: TGTGCCAGCAGCTGGGGAATTGTGCCGACAGGGCAAGAGACCCAGTACTTC.

This rearrangement joins TRBV6-5 to TRBJ2-7; 8 bases align to TRBD2. Per the germline V gene, CDR1 is MNHEY and CDR2 is SVGAGI. With 2 bases clipped from V and 2 bases from J, the junction kept 8 bases outside the gene matches. This CDR3 is built from 16 residues. The CDR3 DNA reads TGTGCCAGCAGTTACGCCCCCGGGACTAGACCCTACGAGCAGTACTTC. Translated, it gives CASSYAPGTRPYEQYF.